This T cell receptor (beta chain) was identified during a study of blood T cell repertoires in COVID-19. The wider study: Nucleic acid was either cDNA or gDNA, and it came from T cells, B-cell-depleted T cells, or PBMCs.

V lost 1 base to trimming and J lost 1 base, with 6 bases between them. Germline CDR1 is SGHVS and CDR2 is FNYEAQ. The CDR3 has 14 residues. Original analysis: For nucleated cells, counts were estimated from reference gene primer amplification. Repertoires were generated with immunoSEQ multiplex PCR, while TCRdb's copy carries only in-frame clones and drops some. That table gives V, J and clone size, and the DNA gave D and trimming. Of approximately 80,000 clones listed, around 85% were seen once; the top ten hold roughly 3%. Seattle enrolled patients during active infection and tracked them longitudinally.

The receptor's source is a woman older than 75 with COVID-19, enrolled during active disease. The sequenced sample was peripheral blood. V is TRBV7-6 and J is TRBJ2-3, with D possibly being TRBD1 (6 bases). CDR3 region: CASSLGQGTDTQYF. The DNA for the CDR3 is TGTGCCAGCAGCTTAGGACAGGGCACAGATACGCAGTATTTT. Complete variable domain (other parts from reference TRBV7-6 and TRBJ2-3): GAGVSQSPRYKVTKRGQDVALRCDPISGHVSLYWYRQALGQGPEFLTYFNYEAQQDKSGLPNDRFSAERPEGSISTLTIQRTEQRDSAMYRCASSLGQGTDTQYFGPGTRLTVL.